The clone carrying this TCR beta chain showed up just a few times. What it binds is not known. These data originate in a study of T cells in Graves' hyperthyroidism and ophthalmopathy. Findings and limits, study-wide: Progression to ophthalmopathy was predicted a median of 6.5 months early.

Uncontrolled infections, other autoimmune diseases, pregnancy or lactation led to exclusion of patients. Researchers amplified the TCR beta CDR3 regions from RNA transcripts. With the HTBI primer set, the TCR CDR3 went through a first round of RT-PCR. TCRdb processed the multiplex PCR reads anew with MiXCR; each CDR3 protein has one entry. The repertoire consists of around 690,000 distinct CDR3 sequences, with 15% to 20% occurring once and the leading ten covering around 16%. From germline, CDR1 is GTSNPN and CDR2 SVGIG (reference sequence). The CDR3 is 16 amino acids. The V gene end was trimmed by 0 bases and the J gene end by 6 bases; junction bases not matched to a gene: 11.

The chain uses TRBV30 and TRBJ2-3; TRBD2 matches at 8 bases. The source of this sequence is a man aged 45-60 years with Graves' hyperthyroidism. Sequencing input: blood. In DNA, the CDR3 is TGTGCCTGGAGTGTACGATTTGCGGGAGGTGCCGATACGCAGTATTTT. It translates to CAWSVRFAGGADTQYF.